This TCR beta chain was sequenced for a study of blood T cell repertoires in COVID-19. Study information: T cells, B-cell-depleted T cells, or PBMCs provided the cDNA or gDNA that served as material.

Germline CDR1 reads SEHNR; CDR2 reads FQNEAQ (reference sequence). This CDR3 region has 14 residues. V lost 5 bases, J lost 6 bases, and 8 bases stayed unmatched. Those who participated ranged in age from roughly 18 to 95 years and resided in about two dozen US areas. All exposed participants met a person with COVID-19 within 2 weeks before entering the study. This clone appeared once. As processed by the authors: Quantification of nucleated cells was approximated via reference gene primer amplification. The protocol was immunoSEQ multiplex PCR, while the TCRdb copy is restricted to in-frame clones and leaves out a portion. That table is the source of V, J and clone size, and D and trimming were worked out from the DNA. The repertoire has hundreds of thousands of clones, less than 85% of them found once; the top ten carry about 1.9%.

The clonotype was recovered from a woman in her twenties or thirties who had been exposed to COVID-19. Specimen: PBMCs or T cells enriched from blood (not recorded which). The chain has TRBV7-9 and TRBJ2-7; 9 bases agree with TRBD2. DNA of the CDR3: TGTGCCAGCAGCCCCACGGGACTAGCAGGCGAGCAGTACTTC. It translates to CASSPTGLAGEQYF.